This TCR beta chain was identified during a study of shared clonotypes between healthy human individuals. Study information: Serving as donors were two women and a few men, whose ages spanned 18 to 49.

This was a deep-level run. Loaded into unsorted PBMC replicate PCRs was about 0.3 ug DNA, 25,000 to 30,000 T cell genomes. The table came from immunoSEQ multiplex PCR; TCRdb's copy has only in-frame clones and leaves some out. The sample has some 470,000 clones; around 80% are singletons. This clone was seen ten or more times. The CDR3 contains 11 residues. Trimming pared 5 bases from V and 7 bases from J, leaving 9 bases between. CDR1 is SGHTA, CDR2 FQGNSA, per germline. The chain recombines TRBV7-2 with TRBJ2-7, with D possibly matching TRBD2 (6 bases). The sequence was collected from a woman between 35 and 50 years old in good health. Some clones in this sample may be carry-over from other donors' samples. The sequenced material came from PBMCs. The chain's CDR3 is CASSPREEQYF. DNA of the CDR3: TGTGCCAGCAGCCCCCGGGAGGAGCAGTACTTC.